A single sample is the source of the 3 T cell receptor beta chains below, sequenced in a study of regulatory T cells in long-lasting Graves disease. The time point here: persistent/refractory GD, antithyroid drugs over 5 years with positive TRAb. The TCR library was made from RNA extracted from PBMCs. According to the study, TCR beta libraries were built with iRepertoire HTBI primers and CDR3-region Arm-PCR. TCRdb analysed the multiplex PCR reads with MiXCR anew, one entry per CDR3 protein. This sample has a few hundred thousand distinct CDR3 sequences, with 20% to 25% found just once. The specimen comprised peripheral blood mononuclear cells (PBMCs), sampled when the disease was refractory, from a patient treated with antithyroid drugs. These receptors all come from a female donor with Graves disease.

Concerning this clonotype: A much larger clone lies one base from this, so it may be a read error. This chain links TRBV28 with TRBJ1-6; D not certain. The closer fit of TRBJ1-1 to the DNA end suggests the J call may be wrong. CDR1 and CDR2 from the germline V gene are MDHEN and SYDVKM. This CDR3 has 15 residues. The CDR3 DNA reads TGTGCCAGCAGTTTAGCTCTTATCGGCAGAATTAGGGCTTTCTTT. It yields the protein CASSLALIGRIRAFF.

This chain connects TRBV29-1 to TRBJ1-2; 9 positions agree with TRBD1. V was clipped by 3 bases and J by 3 bases; unmatched bases: 5. CDR3 length: 14 amino acids. Per the germline V gene, CDR1 is SQVTM and CDR2 is ANQGSEA. CDR3 region: CSVDTGTGYYGYTF. CDR3 coding DNA: TGCAGCGTTGATACCGGGACAGGGTACTATGGCTACACCTTC. The full variable domain, with the rest looked up from reference TRBV29-1 and TRBJ1-2, is SAVISQKPSRDICQRGTSLTIQCQVDSQVTMMFWYRQQPGQSLTLIATANQGSEATYESGFVIDKFPISRPNLTFSTLTVSNMSPEDSSIYLCSVDTGTGYYGYTFGSGTRLTVV.

V and J are TRBV20-1 and TRBJ2-3; D unresolved. This CDR3 has 11 residues. Germline V gene lookup returns CDR1 DFQATT and CDR2 SNEGSKA (reference sequence). V dropped 6 bases and J dropped 7 bases, with 11 bases sitting between them. The CDR3 is CSATLGNTQYF. The CDR3 nucleotides read TGCAGTGCGACCCTAGGGAATACGCAGTATTTT.